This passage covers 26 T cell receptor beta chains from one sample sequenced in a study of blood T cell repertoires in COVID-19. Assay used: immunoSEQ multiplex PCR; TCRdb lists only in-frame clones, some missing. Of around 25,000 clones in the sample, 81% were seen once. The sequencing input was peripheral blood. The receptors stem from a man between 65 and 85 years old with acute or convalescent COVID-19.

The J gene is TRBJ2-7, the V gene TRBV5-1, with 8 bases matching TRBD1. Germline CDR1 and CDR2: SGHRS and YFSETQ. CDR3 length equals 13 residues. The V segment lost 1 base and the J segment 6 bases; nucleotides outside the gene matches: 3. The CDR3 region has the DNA TGCGCCAGCAGCTTGACAGGGACAGGCGAGCAGTACTTC. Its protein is CASSLTGTGEQYF.

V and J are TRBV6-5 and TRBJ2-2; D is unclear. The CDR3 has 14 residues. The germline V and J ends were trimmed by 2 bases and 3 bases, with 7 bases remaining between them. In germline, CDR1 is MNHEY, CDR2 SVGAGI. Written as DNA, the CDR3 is TGTGCCAGCAGTTACGAAACAGACACCGGGGAGCTGTTTTTT. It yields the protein CASSYETDTGELFF.

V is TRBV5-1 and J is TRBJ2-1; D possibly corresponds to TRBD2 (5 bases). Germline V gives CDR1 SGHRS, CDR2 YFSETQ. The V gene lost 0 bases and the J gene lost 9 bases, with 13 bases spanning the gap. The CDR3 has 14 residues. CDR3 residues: CASSLEGLGSEQFF. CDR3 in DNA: TGCGCCAGCAGCTTGGAGGGCCTAGGGAGTGAGCAGTTCTTC.

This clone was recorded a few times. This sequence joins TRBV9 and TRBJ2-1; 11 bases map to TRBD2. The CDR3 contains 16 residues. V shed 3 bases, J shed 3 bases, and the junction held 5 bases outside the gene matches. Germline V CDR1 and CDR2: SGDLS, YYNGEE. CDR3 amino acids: CASSADSGGGYNEQFF. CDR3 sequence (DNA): TGTGCCAGCAGCGCCGATAGCGGGGGGGGCTACAATGAGCAGTTCTTC.

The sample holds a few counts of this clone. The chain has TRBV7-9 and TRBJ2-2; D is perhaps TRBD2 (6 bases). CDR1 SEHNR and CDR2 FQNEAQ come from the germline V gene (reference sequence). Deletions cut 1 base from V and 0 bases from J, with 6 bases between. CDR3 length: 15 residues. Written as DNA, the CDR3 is TGTGCCAGCAGCTTAGGACTAGCGAACACCGGGGAGCTGTTTTTT. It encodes CASSLGLANTGELFF.

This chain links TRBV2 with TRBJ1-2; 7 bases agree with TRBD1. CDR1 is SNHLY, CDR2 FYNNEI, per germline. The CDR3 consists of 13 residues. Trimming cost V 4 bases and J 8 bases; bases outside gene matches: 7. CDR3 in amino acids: CASSVDRRQGYTF. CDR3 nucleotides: TGTGCCAGCAGTGTGGACAGGCGGCAGGGCTACACCTTC. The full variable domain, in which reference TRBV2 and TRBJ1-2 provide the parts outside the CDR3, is EPEVTQTPSHQVTQMGQEVILRCVPISNHLYFYWYRQILGQKVEFLVSFYNNEISEKSEIFDDQFSVERPDGSNFTLKIRSTKLEDSAMYFCASSVDRRQGYTFGSGTRLTVV.

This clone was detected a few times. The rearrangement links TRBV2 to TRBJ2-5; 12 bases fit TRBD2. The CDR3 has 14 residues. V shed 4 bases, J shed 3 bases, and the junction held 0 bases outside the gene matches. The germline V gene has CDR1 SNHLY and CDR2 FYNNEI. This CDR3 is CASSGTSGKETQYF. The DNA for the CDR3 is TGTGCCAGCAGTGGGACTAGCGGGAAAGAGACCCAGTACTTC.

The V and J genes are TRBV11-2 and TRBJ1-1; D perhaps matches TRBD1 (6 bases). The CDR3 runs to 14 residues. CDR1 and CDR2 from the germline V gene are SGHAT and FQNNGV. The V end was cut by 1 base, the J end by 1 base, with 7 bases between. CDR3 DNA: TGTGCCAGCAGCTTAGGAGGGGGGAACACTGAAGCTTTCTTT. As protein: CASSLGGGNTEAFF.

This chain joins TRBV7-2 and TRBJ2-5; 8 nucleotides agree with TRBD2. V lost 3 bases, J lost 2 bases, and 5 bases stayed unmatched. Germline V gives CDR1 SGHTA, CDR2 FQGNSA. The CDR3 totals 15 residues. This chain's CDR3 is CASSFDRGGQETQYF. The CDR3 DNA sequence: TGTGCCAGCAGCTTCGACCGGGGGGGGCAAGAGACCCAGTACTTC.

The CDR3 loop is CASSLGDEGHTQYF. The CDR3 DNA sequence: TGTGCCAGCAGCTTAGGAGACGAAGGCCATACGCAGTATTTT. J is TRBJ2-3 and V is TRBV5-8; the D is unclear. The CDR3 loop spans 14 amino acids. The germline V gene has CDR1 SGHTS and CDR2 YDEGEE. V was pared by 2 bases and J by 7 bases, with 14 bases between. Full variable domain (remainder filled in from reference TRBV5-8 and TRBJ2-3): EAGVTQSPTHLIKTRGQQATLRCSPISGHTSVYWYQQALGLGLQFLLWYDEGEERNRGNFPPRFSGRQFPNYSSELNVNALELEDSALYLCASSLGDEGHTQYFGPGTRLTVL.

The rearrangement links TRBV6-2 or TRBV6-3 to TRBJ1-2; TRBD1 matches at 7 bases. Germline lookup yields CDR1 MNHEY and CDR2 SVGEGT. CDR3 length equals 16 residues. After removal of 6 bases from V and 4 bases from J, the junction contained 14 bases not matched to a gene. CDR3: CASSVTRLRQGYGYTF. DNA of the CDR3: TGTGCCAGCAGCGTAACCCGACTCAGACAGGGCTATGGCTACACCTTC.

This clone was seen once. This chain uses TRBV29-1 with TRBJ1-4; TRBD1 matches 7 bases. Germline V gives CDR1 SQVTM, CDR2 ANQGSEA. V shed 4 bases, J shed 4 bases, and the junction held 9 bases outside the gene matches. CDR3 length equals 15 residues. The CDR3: CSVADEGAGNEKLFF. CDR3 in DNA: TGCAGCGTTGCCGATGAGGGGGCGGGTAATGAAAAACTGTTTTTT.

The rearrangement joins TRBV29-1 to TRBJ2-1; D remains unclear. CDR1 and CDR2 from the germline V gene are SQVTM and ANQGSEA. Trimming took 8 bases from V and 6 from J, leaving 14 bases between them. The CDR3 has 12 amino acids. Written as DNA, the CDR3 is TGCAGCATCCGCGATGGCGGCAATGAGCAGTTCTTC. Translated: CSIRDGGNEQFF.

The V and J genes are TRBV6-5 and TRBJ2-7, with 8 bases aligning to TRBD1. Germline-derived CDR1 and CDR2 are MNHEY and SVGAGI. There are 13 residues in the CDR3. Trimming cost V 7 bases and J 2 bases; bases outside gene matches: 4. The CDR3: CASNRDRTYEQYF. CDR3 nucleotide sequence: TGTGCCAGCAACCGGGACAGGACCTACGAGCAGTACTTC.

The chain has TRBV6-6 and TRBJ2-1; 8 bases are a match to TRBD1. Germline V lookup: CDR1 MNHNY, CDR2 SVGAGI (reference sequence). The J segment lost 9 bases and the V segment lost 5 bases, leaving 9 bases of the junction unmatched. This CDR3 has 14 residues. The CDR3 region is CASSAGQGGSEQFF. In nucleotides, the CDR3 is TGTGCCAGCAGTGCCGGACAGGGTGGAAGTGAGCAGTTCTTC.

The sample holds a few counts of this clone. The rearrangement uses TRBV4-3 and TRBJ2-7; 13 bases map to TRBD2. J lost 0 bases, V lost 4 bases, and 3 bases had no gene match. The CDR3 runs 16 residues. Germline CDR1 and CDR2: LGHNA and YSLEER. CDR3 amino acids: CASSRLAGGLSYEQYF. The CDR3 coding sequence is TGCGCCAGCAGCCGACTAGCGGGAGGCCTCTCCTACGAGCAGTACTTC.

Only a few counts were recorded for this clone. The CDR3 loop reads CASRPNGHEQFF. The CDR3 DNA sequence: TGTGCCAGCAGACCCAATGGCCATGAGCAGTTCTTC. This chain uses TRBV27 with TRBJ2-1; no clear D. This CDR3 is built from 12 residues. V was trimmed by 6 bases and J by 8 bases, leaving 11 bases between them. Germline CDR1 MNHEY, CDR2 SMNVEV (reference sequence).

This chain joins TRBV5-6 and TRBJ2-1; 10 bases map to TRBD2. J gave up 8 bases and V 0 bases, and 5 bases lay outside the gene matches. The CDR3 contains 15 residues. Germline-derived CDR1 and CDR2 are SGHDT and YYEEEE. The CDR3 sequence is CASSLGTSGNDEQFF. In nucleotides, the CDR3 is TGTGCCAGCAGCTTGGGAACTAGCGGGAATGATGAGCAGTTCTTC. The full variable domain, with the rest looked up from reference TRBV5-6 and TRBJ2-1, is DAGVTQSPTHLIKTRGQQVTLRCSPKSGHDTVSWYQQALGQGPQFIFQYYEEEERQRGNFPDRFSGHQFPNYSSELNVNALLLGDSALYLCASSLGTSGNDEQFFGPGTRLTVL.

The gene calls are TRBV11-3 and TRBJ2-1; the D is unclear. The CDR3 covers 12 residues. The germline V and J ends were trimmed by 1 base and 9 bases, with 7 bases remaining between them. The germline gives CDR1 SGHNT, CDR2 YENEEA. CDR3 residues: CASSLGATEQFF. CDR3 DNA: TGTGCCAGCAGCTTAGGCGCAACTGAGCAGTTCTTC.

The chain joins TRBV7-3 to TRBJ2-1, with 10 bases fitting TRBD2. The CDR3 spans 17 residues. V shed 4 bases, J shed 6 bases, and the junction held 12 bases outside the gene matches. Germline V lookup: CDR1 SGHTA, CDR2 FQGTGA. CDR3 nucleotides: TGTGCCAGCAGCTCCTCGGGTCAAGCGGGGGGGAGCAATGAGCAGTTCTTC. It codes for CASSSSGQAGGSNEQFF.

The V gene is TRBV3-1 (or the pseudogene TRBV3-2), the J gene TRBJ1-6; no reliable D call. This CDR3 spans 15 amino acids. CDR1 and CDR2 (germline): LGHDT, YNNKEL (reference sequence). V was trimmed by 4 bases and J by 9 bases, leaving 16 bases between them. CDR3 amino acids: CASSPTPTFGSPLHF. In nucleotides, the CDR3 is TGTGCCAGCAGCCCAACACCGACATTTGGTTCACCCCTCCACTTT.

CDR3 coding DNA: TGCAGCGTTGCCGACAGAGCAACTAATGAAAAACTGTTTTTT. This gives the protein CSVADRATNEKLFF. This rearrangement joins TRBV29-1 to TRBJ1-4, with D possibly being TRBD1 (5 bases). The CDR3 covers 14 residues. The V and J ends lost 4 bases and 0 bases respectively, with 9 bases between them. Germline values: CDR1 SQVTM, CDR2 ANQGSEA. Using reference TRBV29-1 and TRBJ1-4 for the parts outside the CDR3, the full variable domain is SAVISQKPSRDICQRGTSLTIQCQVDSQVTMMFWYRQQPGQSLTLIATANQGSEATYESGFVIDKFPISRPNLTFSTLTVSNMSPEDSSIYLCSVADRATNEKLFFGSGTQLSVL.

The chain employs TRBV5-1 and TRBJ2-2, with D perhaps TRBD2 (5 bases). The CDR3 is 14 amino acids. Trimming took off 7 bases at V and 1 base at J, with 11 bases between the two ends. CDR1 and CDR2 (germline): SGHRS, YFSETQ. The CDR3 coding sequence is TGCGCCAGCTCCCCTAGCCTGAACACCGGGGAGCTGTTTTTT. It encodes CASSPSLNTGELFF.

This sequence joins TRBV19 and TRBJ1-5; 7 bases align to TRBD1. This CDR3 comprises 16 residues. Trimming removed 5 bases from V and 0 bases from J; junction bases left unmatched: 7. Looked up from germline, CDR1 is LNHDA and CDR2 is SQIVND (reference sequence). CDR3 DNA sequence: TGTGCCAGTAGTTACGGGACAGTTAATAGCAATCAGCCCCAGCATTTT. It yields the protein CASSYGTVNSNQPQHF.

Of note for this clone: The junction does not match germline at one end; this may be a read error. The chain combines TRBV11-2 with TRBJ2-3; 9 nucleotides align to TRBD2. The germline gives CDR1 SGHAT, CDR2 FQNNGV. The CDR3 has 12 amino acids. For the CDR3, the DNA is TGTGCCAGCAGCTTAGACGGCGGGGGGGGTCGGTTC. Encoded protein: CASSLDGGGGRF. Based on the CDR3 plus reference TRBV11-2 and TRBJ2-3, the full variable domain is EAGVAQSPRYKIIEKRQSVAFWCNPISGHATLYWYQQILGQGPKLLIQFQNNGVVDDSQLPKDRFSAERLKGVDSTLKIQPAKLEDSAVYLCASSLDGGGGRFGPGTRLTVL.

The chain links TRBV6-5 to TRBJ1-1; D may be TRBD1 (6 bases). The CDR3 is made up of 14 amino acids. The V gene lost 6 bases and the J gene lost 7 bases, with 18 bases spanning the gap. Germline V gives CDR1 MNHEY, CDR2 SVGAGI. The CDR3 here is CASSLQGPLFEAFF. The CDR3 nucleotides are TGTGCCAGCAGCTTACAGGGTCCCCTGTTTGAAGCTTTCTTT.